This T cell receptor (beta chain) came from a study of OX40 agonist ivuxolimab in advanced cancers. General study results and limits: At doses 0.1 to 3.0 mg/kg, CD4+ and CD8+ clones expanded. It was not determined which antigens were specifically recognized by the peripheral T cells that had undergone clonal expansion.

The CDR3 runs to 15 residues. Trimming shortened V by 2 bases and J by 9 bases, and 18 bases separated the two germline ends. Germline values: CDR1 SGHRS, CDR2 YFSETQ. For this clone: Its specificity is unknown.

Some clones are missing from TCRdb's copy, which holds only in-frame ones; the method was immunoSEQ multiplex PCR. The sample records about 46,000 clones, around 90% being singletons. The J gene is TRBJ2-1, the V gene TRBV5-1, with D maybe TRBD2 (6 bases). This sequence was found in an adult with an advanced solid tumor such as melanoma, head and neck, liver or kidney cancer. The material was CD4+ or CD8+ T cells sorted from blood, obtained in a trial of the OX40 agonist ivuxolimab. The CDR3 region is CASSFDTGGLGEQFF. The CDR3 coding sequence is TGCGCCAGCAGCTTCGATACTGGAGGGCTTGGTGAGCAGTTCTTC.